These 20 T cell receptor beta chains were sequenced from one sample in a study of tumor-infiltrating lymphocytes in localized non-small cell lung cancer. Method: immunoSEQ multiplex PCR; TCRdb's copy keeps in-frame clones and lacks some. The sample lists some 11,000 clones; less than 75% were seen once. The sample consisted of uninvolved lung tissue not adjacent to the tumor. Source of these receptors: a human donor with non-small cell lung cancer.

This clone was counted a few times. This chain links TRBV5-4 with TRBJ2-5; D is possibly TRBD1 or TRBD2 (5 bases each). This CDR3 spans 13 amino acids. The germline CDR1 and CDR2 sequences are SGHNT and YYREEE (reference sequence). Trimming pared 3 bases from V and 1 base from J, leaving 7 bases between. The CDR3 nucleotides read TGTGCCAGCAGCTCGGGACCCCAAGAGACCCAGTACTTC. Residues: CASSSGPQETQYF.

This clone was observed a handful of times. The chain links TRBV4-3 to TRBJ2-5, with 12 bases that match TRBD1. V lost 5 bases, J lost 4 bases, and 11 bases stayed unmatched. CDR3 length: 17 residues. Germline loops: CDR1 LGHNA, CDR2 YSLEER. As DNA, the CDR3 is TGCGCCAGCAGCTCGGGACAGGGGGCTTTAATAGGAGAGACCCAGTACTTC. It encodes CASSSGQGALIGETQYF.

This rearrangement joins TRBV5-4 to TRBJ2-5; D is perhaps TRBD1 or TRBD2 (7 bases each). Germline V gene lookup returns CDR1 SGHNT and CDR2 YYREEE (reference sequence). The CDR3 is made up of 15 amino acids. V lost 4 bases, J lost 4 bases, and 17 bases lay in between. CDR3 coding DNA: TGTGCCAGCAGCGGCAGACTAGCAGGGGGAGAGACCCAGTACTTC. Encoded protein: CASSGRLAGGETQYF. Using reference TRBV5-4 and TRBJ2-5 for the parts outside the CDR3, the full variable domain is ETGVTQSPTHLIKTRGQQVTLRCSSQSGHNTVSWYQQALGQGPQFIFQYYREEENGRGNFPPRFSGLQFPNYSSELNVNALELDDSALYLCASSGRLAGGETQYFGPGTRLLVL.

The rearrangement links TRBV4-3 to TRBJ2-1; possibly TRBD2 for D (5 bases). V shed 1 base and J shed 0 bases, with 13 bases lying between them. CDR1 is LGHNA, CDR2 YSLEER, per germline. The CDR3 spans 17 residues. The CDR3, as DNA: TGCGCCAGCAGCCAAGTCTTGAGGGTCCTCTCCTACAATGAGCAGTTCTTC. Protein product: CASSQVLRVLSYNEQFF.

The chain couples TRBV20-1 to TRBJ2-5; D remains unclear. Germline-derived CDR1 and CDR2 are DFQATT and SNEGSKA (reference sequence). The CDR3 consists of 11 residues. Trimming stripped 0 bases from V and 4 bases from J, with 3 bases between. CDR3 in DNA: TGCAGTGCTAGAGACCTAGAGACCCAGTACTTC. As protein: CSARDLETQYF.

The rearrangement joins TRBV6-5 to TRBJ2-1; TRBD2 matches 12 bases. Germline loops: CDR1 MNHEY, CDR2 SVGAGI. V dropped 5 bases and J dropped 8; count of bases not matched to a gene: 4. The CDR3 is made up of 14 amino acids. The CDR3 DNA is TGTGCCAGCAGTCTAGCGGGGGGGCCGGATGAGCAGTTCTTC. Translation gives CASSLAGGPDEQFF.

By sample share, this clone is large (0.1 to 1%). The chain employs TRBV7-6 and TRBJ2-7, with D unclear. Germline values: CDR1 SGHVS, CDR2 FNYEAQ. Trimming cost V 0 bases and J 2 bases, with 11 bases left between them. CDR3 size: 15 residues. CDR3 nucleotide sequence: TGTGCCAGCAGCTTAGCGGGGTTTGGGGCCTACGAGCAGTACTTC. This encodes CASSLAGFGAYEQYF.

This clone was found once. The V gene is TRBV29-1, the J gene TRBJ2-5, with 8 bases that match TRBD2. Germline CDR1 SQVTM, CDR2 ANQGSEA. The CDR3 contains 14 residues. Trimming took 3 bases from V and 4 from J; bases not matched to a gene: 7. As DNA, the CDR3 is TGCAGCGTTGATCCGGGAGGGGTTCGAGAGACCCAGTACTTC. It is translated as CSVDPGGVRETQYF. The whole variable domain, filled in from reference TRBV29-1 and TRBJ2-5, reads SAVISQKPSRDICQRGTSLTIQCQVDSQVTMMFWYRQQPGQSLTLIATANQGSEATYESGFVIDKFPISRPNLTFSTLTVSNMSPEDSSIYLCSVDPGGVRETQYFGPGTRLLVL.

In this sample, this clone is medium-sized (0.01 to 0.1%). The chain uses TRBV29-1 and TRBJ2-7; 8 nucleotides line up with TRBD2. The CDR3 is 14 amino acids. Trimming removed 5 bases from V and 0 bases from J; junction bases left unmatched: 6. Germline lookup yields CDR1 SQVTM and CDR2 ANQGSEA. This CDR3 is CSVSVAGPSYEQYF. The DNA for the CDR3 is TGCAGCGTTTCTGTAGCGGGACCCTCCTACGAGCAGTACTTC.

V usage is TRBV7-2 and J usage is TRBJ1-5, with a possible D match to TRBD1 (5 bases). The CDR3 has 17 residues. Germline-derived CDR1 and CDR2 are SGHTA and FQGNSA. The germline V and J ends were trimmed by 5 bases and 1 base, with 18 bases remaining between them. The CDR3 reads CASSPPPVGASNQPQHF. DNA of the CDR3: TGTGCCAGCAGCCCCCCACCGGTAGGGGCGAGCAATCAGCCCCAGCATTTT. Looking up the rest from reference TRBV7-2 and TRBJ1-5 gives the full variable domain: GAGVSQSPSNKVTEKGKDVELRCDPISGHTALYWYRQSLGQGLEFLIYFQGNSAPDKSGLPSDRFSAERTGGSVSTLTIQRTQQEDSAVYLCASSPPPVGASNQPQHFGDGTRLSIL.

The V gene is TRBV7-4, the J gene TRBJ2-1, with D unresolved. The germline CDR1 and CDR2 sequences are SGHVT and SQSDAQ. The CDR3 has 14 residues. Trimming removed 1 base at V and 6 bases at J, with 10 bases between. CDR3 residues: CASSLVRASNEQFF. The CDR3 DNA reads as TGTGCCAGCAGCTTAGTAAGGGCTAGCAATGAGCAGTTCTTC.

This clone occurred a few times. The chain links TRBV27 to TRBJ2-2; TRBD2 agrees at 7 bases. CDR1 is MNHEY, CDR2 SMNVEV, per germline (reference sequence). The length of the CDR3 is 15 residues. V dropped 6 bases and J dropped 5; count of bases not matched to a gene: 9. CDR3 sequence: CASRRGREGTGELFF. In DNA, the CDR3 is TGTGCCAGCAGACGGGGCAGGGAGGGGACCGGGGAGCTGTTTTTT.

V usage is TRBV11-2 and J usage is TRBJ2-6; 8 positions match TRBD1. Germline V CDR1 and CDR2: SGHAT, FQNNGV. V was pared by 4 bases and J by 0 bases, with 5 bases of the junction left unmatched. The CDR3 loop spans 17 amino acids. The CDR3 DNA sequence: TGTGCCAGCAGCTCCGGACAGGGCCTCTCTGGGGCCAACGTCCTGACTTTC. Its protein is CASSSGQGLSGANVLTF.

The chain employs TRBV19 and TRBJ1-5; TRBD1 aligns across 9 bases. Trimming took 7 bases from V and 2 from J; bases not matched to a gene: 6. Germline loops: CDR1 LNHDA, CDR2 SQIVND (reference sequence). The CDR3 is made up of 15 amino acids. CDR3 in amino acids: CASTSGQGGNQPQHF. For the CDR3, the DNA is TGTGCCAGTACCTCGGGACAGGGAGGCAATCAGCCCCAGCATTTT.

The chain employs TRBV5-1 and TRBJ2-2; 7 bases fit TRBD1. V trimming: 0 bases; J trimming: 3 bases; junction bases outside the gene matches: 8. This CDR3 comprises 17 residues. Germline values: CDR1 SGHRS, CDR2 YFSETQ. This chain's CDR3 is CASSLDPQTGYTGELFF. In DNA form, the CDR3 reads TGCGCCAGCAGCTTGGATCCTCAGACAGGGTACACCGGGGAGCTGTTTTTT.

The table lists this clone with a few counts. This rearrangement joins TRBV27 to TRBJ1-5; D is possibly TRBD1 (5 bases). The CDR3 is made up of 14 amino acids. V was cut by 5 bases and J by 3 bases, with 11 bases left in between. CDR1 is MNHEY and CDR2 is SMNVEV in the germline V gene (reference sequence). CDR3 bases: TGTGCCAGCAGTGTAGGGACGGACAATCAGCCCCAGCATTTT. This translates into CASSVGTDNQPQHF.

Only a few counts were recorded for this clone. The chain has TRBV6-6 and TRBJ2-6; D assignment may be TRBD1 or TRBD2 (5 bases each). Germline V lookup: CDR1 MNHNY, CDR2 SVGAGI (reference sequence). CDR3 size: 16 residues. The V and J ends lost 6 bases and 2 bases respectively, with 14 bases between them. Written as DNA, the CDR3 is TGTGCCAGCAGCACTCCCCGGGGCCCTGGGGCCAACGTCCTGACTTTC. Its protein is CASSTPRGPGANVLTF.

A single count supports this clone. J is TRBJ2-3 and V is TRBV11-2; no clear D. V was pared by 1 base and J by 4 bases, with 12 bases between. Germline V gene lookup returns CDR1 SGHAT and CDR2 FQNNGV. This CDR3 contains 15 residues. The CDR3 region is CASSLGLHSSDTQYF. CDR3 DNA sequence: TGTGCCAGCAGCTTAGGTCTGCACTCCTCAGATACGCAGTATTTT.

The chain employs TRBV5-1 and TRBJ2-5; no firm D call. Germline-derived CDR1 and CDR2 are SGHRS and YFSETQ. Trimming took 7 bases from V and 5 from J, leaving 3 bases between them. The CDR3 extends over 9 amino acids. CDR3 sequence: CASSETQYF. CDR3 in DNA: TGCGCCAGCTCGGAGACCCAGTACTTC.

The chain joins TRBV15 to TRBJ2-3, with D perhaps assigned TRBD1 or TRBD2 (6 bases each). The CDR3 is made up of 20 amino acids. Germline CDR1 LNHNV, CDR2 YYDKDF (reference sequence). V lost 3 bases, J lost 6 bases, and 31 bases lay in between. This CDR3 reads CATSSYVNRVGGLNRDTQYF. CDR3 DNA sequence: TGTGCCACCAGCAGTTACGTAAACAGGGTTGGAGGGTTGAACCGGGATACGCAGTATTTT.